This T cell receptor (beta chain) was sequenced for a study of blood T cell repertoires in COVID-19. The wider study: Sites across the United States, Italy and Spain contributed samples from acute and convalescent COVID-19.

As originally analysed: The authors estimated nucleated cell counts from reference gene primer amplification. Using immunoSEQ multiplex PCR, the repertoire was profiled, and TCRdb retains in-frame clones only, with some absent. Clonal size and the V and J genes are those of that table, whereas D and trimming came from the DNA. This sample carries roughly 350,000 clones, under 95% of them seen once, and the ten largest clones take about 18%. The V and J ends lost 4 bases and 4 bases, in that order; junction bases with no gene match: 2. This CDR3 region has 12 residues. CDR1 and CDR2 from the germline V gene are SQVTM and ANQGSEA. Ages ranged from about 18 to 100 years, with residence in 24 US areas. All recovered Cohort 3 donors got two negative PCRs, got clearance, or saw symptom resolution.

The sequencing input was PBMCs or T cells enriched from blood (not recorded which). The sequence was obtained from a woman between 25 and 40 years old who had recovered from COVID-19. The chain carries TRBV29-1 and TRBJ2-5, with 8 bases aligning to TRBD1. The CDR3 nucleotides read TGCAGCGTTGCAGGACAGGGAGAGACCCAGTACTTC. Translated, it gives CSVAGQGETQYF.